This T cell receptor (beta chain) comes out of a study of Ad26.COV2.S vaccination and SARS-CoV-2 variants. General observations from the study: Analytic work on TCR breadth and depth might have understated the full extent of total T cell responses.

Comment on this clone: Its target is not known.

Germline CDR1 is KGHSH and CDR2 is LQKENI. The CDR3 consists of 15 residues. The V end was cut by 3 bases, the J end by 2 bases, with 14 bases between. Treatment of the sample: roughly 19 received Ad26.COV2.S at low or high dose, single or two shots; 5 received placebo; per-sample allocation not given. Each sample was drawn 63 days after the first injection (of vaccine or placebo). The data were produced by immunoSEQ multiplex PCR, yet TCRdb's version contains in-frame clones alone and is incomplete. Of roughly 500,000 clones listed, roughly nine tenths were seen once; the top ten hold approximately 2.5%.

The rearrangement links TRBV18 to TRBJ2-7; the D gene is possibly TRBD2 (5 bases). The sample consisted of peripheral blood, taken in a trial of Ad26.COV2.S vaccine versus placebo. The receptor was isolated from a person between 18 and 59 years old who received the Ad26.COV2.S COVID-19 vaccine or a placebo. CDR3 in DNA: TGTGCCAGCTCACCGCCTGGTCGGGGTACCTACGAGCAGTACTTC. This translates into CASSPPGRGTYEQYF.